This entry describes one T cell receptor (beta chain). Profiled with immunoSEQ multiplex PCR; TCRdb holds only in-frame clones, not every one. The table shows 25,000 or so clones, with roughly 83% occurring only once. The CDR3 is 13 residues long. V shed 1 base and J shed 6 bases, with 7 bases lying between them. Germline V lookup: CDR1 SGHKS, CDR2 YYEKEE (reference sequence). This record comes from a study of blood T cell repertoires in COVID-19. Study details: Sites in the United States, Italy and Spain provided acute and convalescent COVID-19 samples.

The V call is TRBV5-5, the J call TRBJ1-4; D is uncertain. Source material: peripheral blood. The TCR was taken from a man between 65 and 79 years old with active COVID-19. The CDR3 is CASSLPSYEKLFF. Written as DNA, the CDR3 is TGTGCCAGCAGCTTGCCATCATATGAAAAACTGTTTTTT.